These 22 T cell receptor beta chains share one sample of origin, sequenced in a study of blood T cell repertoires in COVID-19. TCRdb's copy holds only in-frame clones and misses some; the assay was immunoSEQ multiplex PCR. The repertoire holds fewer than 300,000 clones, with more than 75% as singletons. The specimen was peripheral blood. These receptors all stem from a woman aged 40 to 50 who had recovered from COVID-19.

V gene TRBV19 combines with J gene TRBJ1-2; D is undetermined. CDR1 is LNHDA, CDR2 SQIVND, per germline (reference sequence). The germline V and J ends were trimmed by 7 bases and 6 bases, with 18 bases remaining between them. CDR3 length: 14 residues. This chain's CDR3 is CASTSGPGGNGYTF. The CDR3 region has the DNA TGTGCCAGTACCTCGGGCCCAGGCGGGAATGGCTACACCTTC.

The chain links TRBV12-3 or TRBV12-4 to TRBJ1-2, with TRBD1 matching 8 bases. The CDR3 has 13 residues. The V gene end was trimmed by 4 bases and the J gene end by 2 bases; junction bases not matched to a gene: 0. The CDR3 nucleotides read TGTGCCAGCAGTTGGACAGGGAACTATGGCTACACCTTC. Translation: CASSWTGNYGYTF.

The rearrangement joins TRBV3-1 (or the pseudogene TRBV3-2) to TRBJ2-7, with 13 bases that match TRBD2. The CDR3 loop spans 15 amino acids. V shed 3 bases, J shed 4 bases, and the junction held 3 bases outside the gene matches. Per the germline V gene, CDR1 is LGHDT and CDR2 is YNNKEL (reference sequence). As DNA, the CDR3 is TGTGCCAGCAGCCACACTAGCGGGGGGGCTTACGAGCAGTACTTC. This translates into CASSHTSGGAYEQYF.

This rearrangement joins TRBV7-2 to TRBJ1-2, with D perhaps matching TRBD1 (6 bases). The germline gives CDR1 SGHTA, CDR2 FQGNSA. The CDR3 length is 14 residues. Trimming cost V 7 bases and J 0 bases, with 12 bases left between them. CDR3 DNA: TGTGCCAGCACATGGACAGTAGCTAACTATGGCTACACCTTC. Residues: CASTWTVANYGYTF. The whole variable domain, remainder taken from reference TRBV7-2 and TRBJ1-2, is GAGVSQSPSNKVTEKGKDVELRCDPISGHTALYWYRQSLGQGLEFLIYFQGNSAPDKSGLPSDRFSAERTGGSVSTLTIQRTQQEDSAVYLCASTWTVANYGYTFGSGTRLTVV.

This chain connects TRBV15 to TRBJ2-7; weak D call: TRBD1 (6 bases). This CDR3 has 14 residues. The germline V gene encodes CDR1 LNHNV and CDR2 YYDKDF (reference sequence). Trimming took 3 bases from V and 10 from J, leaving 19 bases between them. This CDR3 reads CATSSARGGRDQYF. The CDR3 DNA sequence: TGTGCCACCAGCAGCGCCAGAGGGGGTCGGGACCAGTACTTC.

The CDR3 DNA reads TGTGCCAGCAGCCAAGGGAAGTTGGGGGGGCCTGAAGCTTTCTTT. Translated: CASSQGKLGGPEAFF. The chain employs TRBV3-1 (or the pseudogene TRBV3-2) and TRBJ1-1; D is perhaps TRBD1 (6 bases). With 1 base removed from V and 6 bases from J, the gap between germline ends came to 15 bases. Germline loops: CDR1 LGHDT, CDR2 YNNKEL (reference sequence). This CDR3 contains 15 residues.

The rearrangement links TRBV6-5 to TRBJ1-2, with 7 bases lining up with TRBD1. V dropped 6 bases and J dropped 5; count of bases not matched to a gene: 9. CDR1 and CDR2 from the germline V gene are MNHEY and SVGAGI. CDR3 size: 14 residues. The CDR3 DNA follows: TGTGCCAGCAGATCACTTGGGACAGAGTATGGCTACACCTTC. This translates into CASRSLGTEYGYTF.

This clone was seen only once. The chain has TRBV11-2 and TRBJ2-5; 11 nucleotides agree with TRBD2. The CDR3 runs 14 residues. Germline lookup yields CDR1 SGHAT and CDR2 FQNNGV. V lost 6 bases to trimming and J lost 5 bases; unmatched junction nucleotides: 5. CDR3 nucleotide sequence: TGTGCCAGCAGGCTAGCGGGGGGAGGGGAGACCCAGTACTTC. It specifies CASRLAGGGETQYF.

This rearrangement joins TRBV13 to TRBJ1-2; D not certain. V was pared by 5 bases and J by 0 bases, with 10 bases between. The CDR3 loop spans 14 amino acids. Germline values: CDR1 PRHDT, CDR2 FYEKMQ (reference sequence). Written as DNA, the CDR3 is TGTGCCAGCAGCCAAACTGATCCTAACTATGGCTACACCTTC. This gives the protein CASSQTDPNYGYTF.

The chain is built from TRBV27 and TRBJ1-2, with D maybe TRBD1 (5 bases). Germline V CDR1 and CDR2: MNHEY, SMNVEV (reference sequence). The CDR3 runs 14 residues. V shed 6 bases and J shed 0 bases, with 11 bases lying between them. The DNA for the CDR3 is TGTGCCAGCAGCCCGGGGGGGGCTAACTATGGCTACACCTTC. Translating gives CASSPGGANYGYTF.

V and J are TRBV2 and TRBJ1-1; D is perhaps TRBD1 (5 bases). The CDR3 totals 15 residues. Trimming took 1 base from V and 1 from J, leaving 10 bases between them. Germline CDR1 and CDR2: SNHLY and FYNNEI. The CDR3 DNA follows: TGTGCCAGCAGTGAAGAGCAGGGAAAGAACACTGAAGCTTTCTTT. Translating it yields CASSEEQGKNTEAFF.

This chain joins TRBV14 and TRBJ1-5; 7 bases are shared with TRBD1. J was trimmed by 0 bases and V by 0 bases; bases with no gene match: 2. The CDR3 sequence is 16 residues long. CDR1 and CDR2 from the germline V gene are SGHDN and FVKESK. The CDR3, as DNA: TGTGCCAGCAGCCAAGACCGACAGGGTAGCAATCAGCCCCAGCATTTT. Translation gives CASSQDRQGSNQPQHF.

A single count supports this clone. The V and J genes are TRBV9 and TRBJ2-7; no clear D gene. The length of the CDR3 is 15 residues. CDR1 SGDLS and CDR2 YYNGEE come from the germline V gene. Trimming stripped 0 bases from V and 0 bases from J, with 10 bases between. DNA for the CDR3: TGTGCCAGCAGCGTAGCTCCAGTATCCTCCTACGAGCAGTACTTC. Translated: CASSVAPVSSYEQYF.

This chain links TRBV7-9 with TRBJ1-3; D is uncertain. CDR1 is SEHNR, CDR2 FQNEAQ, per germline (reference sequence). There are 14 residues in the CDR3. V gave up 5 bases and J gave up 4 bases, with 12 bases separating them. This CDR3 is CASSQQWFGNTIYF. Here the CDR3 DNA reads TGTGCCAGCAGCCAACAGTGGTTCGGAAACACCATATATTTT.

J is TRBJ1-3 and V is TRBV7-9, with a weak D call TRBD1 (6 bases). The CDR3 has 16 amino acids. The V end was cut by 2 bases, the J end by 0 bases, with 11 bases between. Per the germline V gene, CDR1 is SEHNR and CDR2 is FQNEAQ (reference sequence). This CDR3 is CASSLSAGDSGNTIYF. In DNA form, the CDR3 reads TGTGCCAGCAGCTTATCGGCAGGGGACTCTGGAAACACCATATATTTT.

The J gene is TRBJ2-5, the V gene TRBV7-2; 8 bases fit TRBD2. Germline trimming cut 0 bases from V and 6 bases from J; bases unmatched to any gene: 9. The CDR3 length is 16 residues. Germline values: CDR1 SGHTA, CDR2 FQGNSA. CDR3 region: CASSLAGSSGWQTQYF. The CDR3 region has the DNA TGTGCCAGCAGCTTAGCGGGGTCTAGCGGGTGGCAGACCCAGTACTTC.

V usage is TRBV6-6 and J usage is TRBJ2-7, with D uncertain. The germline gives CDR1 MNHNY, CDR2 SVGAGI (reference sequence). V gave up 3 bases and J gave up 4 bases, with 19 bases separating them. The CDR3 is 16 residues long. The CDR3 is CASSYADARVRYEQYF. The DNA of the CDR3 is TGTGCCAGCAGTTATGCCGACGCCCGAGTCAGGTACGAGCAGTACTTC.

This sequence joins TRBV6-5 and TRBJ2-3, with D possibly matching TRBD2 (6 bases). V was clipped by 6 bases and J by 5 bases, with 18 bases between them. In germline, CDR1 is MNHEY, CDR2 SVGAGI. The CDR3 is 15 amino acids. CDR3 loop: CASSPPPTGVDTQYF. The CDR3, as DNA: TGTGCCAGCAGCCCACCCCCGACGGGGGTAGATACGCAGTATTTT.

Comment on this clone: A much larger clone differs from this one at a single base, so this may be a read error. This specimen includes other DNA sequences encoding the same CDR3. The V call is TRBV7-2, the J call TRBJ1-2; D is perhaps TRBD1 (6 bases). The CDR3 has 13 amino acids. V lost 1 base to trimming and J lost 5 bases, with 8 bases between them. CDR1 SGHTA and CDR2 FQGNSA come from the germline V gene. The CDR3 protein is CASSLGQGYGYTF. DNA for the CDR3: TGTGCCAGCAGCTTAGGGCAGGGGTATGGCTACACCTTC.

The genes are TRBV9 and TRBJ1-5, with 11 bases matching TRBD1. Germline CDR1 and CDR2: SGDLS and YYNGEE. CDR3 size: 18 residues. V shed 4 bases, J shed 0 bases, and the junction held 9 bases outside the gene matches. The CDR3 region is CASSPGTGGIHSNQPQHF. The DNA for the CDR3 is TGTGCCAGCAGCCCAGGGACAGGGGGGATCCATAGCAATCAGCCCCAGCATTTT.

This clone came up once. In DNA form, the CDR3 reads TGTGCCAGCAGCCAAGGCGTCCGGGACAGGGGGCGAAAAGCTTTCTTT. It specifies CASSQGVRDRGRKAFF. The rearrangement uses TRBV14 and TRBJ1-1; 12 bases map to TRBD1. The V gene end was trimmed by 1 base and the J gene end by 9 bases; junction bases not matched to a gene: 9. Germline-derived CDR1 and CDR2 are SGHDN and FVKESK. The CDR3 covers 16 residues.

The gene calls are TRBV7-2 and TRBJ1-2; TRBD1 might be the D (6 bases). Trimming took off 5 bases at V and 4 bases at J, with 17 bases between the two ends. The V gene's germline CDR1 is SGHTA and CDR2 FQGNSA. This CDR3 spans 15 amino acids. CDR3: CASSLDRFGTYGYTF. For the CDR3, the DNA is TGTGCCAGCAGCCTCGACAGGTTTGGGACCTATGGCTACACCTTC.